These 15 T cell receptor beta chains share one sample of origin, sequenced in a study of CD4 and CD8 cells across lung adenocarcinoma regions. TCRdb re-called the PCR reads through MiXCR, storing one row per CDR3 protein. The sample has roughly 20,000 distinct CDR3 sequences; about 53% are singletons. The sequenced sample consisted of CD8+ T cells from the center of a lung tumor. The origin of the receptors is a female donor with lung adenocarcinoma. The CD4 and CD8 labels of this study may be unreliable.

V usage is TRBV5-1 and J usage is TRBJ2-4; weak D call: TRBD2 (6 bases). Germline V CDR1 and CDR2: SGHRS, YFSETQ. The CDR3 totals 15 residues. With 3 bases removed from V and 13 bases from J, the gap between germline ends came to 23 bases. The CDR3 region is CASSSGPGAKNTQYF. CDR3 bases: TGCGCCAGCAGCTCGGGTCCGGGAGCCAAAAACACGCAGTACTTC.

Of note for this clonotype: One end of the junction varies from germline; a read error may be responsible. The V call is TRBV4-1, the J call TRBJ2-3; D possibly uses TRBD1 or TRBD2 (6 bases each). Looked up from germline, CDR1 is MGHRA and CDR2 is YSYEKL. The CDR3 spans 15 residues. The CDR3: CAGGQGGSSKDTQYF. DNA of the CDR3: TGCGCCGGGGGGCAAGGTGGCTCTAGCAAAGATACGCAGTATTTC.

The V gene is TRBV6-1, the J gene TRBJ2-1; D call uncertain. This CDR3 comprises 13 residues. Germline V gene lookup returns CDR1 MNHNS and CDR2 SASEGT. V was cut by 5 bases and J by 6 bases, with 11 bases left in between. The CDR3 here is CASSLFLSNEQFF. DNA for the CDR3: TGTGCCAGCAGTCTTTTCCTGAGCAATGAGCAGTTCTTC.

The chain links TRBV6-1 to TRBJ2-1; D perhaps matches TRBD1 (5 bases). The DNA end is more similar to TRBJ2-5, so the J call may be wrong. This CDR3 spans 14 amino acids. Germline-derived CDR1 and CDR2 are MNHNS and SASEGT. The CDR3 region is CASSSRQSLETQYF. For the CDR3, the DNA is TGTGCCAGCAGTAGCCGACAGTCACTTGAGACCCAGTACTTC.

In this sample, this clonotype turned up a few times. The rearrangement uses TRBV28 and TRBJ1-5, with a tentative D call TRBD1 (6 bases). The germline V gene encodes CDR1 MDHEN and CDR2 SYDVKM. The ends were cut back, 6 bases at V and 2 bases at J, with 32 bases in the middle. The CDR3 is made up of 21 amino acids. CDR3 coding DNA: TGTGCCAGCAGACCTCCCGCCGGGCAGGGGTTCGGTGGTCATGGCAATCAGCCCCAGCATTTT. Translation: CASRPPAGQGFGGHGNQPQHF.

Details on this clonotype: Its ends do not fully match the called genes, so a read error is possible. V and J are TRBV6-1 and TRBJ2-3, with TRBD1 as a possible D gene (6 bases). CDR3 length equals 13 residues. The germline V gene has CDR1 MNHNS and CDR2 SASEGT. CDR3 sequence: CASKYPGTGTQFF. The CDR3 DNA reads TGTGCCAGCAAGTATCCGGGAACAGGGACGCAGTTTTTT.

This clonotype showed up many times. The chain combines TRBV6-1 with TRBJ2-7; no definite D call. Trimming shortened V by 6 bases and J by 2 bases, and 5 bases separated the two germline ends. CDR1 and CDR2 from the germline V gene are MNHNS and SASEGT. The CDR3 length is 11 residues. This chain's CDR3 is CASSSAYEQYF. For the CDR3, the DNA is TGTGCCAGCAGCAGTGCCTACGAGCAGTACTTC.

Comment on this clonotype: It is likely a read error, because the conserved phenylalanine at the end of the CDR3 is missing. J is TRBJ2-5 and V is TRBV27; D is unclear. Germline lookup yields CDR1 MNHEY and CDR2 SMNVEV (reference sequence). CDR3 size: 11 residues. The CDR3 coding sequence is TGTGGCGGCGGTGACCCAGATACCCAGTACATT. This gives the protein CGGGDPDTQYI.

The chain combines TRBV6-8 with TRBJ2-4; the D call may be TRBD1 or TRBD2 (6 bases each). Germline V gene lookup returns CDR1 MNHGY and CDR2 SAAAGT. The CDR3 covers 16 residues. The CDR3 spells CFCAALGGRAKNTQYF. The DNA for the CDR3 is TGTTTTTGCGCGGCCCTCGGGGGCCGTGCCAAAAACACCCAGTACTTC.

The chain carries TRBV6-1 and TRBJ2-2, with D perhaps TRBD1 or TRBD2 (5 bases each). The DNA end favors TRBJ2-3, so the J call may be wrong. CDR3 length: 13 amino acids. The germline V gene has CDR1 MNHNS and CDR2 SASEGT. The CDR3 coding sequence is TGTGCCAGCAGTGCTATGTCCAGAGGGGAGCAGTATTTT. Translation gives CASSAMSRGEQYF.

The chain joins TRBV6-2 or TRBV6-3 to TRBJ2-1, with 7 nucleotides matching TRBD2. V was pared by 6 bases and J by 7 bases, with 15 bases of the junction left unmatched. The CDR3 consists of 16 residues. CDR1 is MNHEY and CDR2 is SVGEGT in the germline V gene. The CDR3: CASSRRAGADENEQFF. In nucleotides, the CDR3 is TGTGCCAGCAGCCGCCGGGCGGGAGCCGATGAAAATGAGCAGTTCTTC.

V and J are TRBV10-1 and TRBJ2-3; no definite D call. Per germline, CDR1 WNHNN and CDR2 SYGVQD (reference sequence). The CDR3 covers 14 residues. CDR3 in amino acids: CAGKVGQDPDTQYF. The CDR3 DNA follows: TGCGCGGGCAAGGTCGGCCAAGACCCAGATACGCAGTATTTT.

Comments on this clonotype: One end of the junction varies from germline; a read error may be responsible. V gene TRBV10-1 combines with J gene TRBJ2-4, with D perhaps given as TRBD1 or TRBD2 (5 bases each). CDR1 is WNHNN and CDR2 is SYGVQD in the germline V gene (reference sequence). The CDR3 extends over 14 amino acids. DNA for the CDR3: TGCGGCAGCACGGGGCGGCGAGCCAAAGATACGCAGTACTTC. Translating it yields CGSTGRRAKDTQYF.

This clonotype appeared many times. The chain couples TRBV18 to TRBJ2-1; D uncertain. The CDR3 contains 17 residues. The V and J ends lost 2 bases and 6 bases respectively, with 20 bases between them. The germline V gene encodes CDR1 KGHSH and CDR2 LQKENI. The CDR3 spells CASSPDPPVSYRNEQFF. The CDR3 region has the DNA TGTGCCAGCTCACCAGACCCGCCAGTGAGTTATCGCAATGAGCAGTTCTTC.

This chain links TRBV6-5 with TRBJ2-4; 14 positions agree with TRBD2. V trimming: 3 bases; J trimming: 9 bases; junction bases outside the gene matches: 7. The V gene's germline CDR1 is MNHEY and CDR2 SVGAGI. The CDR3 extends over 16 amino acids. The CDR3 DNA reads TGTGCCAGCAGTTATCGGACTAGCGGGAGGAATAGCATTCAGTACTTC. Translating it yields CASSYRTSGRNSIQYF.